This TCR beta chain was obtained from a study of blood T cell repertoires in COVID-19. Data came from immunoSEQ multiplex PCR; TCRdb stores just in-frame clones and leaves some out. The sample has 60,000 to 80,000 clones, roughly 80% seen once. The material sequenced was peripheral blood. The TCR originated in a man aged 45-65 years with COVID-19, enrolled during active disease.

The CDR3: CASSRTPTGGAYGYTF. CDR3 DNA sequence: TGTGCCAGCAGTCGAACCCCGACAGGGGGGGCCTATGGCTACACCTTC. The chain combines TRBV7-2 with TRBJ1-2; 9 positions agree with TRBD1. After removal of 6 bases from V and 4 bases from J, the junction contained 12 bases not matched to a gene. This CDR3 spans 16 amino acids. Germline V gives CDR1 SGHTA, CDR2 FQGNSA.